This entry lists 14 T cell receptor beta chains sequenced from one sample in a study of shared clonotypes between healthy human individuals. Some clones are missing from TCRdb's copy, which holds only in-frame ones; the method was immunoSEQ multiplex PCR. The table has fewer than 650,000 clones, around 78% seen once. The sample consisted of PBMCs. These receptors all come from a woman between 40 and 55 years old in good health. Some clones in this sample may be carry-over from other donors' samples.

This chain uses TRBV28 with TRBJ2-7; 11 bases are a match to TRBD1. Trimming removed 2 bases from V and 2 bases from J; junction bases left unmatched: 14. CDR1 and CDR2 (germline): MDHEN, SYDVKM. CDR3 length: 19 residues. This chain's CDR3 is CASSLTVGAGQGAPYEQYF. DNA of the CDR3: TGTGCCAGCAGTTTAACGGTGGGGGCCGGACAGGGGGCCCCCTACGAGCAGTACTTC.

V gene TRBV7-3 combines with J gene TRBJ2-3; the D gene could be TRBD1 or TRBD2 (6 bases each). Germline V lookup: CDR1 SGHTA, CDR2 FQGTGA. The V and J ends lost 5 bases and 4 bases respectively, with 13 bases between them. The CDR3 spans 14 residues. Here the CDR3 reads CASSALGGPDTQYF. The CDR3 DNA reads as TGTGCCAGCAGCGCCCTAGGGGGGCCAGATACGCAGTATTTT.

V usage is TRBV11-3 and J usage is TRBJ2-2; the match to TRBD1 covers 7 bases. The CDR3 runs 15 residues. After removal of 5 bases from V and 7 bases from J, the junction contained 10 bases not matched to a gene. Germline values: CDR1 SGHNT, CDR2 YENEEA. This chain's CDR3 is CASSPTTGVGGELFF. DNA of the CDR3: TGTGCCAGCAGCCCTACCACAGGGGTTGGCGGGGAGCTGTTTTTT.

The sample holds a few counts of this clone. The CDR3 loop reads CAWSGGGTLLSGNTIYF. In DNA form, the CDR3 reads TGTGCCTGGAGTGGGGGGGGCACCCTCCTCTCTGGAAACACCATATATTTT. The chain is built from TRBV30 and TRBJ1-3; tentative D call: TRBD1 (6 bases). CDR1 and CDR2 from the germline V gene are GTSNPN and SVGIG (reference sequence). CDR3 length: 17 residues. Trimming took 1 base from V and 0 from J, leaving 16 bases between them. Combining the CDR3 with reference TRBV30 and TRBJ1-3 gives the whole variable domain SQTIHQWPATLVQPVGSPLSLECTVEGTSNPNLYWYRQAAGRGLQLLFYSVGIGQISSEVPQNLSASRPQDRQFILSSKKLLLSDSGFYLCAWSGGGTLLSGNTIYFGEGSWLTVV.

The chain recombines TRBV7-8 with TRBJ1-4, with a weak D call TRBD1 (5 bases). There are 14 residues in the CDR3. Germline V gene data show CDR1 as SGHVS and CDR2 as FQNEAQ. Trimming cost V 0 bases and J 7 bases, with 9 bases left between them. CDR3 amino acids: CASSLAREGEKLFF. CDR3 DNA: TGTGCCAGCAGCTTAGCCAGGGAAGGTGAAAAACTGTTTTTT.

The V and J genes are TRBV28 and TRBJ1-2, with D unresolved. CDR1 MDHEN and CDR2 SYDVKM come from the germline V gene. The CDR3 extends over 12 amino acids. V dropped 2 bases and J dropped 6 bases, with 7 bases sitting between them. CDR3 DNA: TGTGCCAGCAGTTTAGTTGGCAATGGCTACACCTTC. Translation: CASSLVGNGYTF.

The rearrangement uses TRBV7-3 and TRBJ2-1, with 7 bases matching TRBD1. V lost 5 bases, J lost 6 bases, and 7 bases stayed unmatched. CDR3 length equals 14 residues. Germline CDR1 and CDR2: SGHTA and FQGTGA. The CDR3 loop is CASSPRTGPNEQFF. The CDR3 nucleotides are TGTGCCAGCAGCCCCAGGACAGGCCCCAATGAGCAGTTCTTC.

This chain's CDR3 is CASRGVTDQETQYF. The CDR3 DNA reads as TGTGCCAGCAGAGGGGTGACAGACCAAGAGACCCAGTACTTC. V and J are TRBV6-6 and TRBJ2-5, with a weak D call TRBD1 (5 bases). Germline assignment: CDR1 MNHNY and CDR2 SVGAGI (reference sequence). This CDR3 comprises 14 residues. Between the trimmed V and J ends, which lost 6 bases and 0 bases, there was a span of 11 bases.

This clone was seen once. The CDR3 nucleotides are TGTGCCAGCAGCTTACAGGCGGGAGAGGCAGATGAGCAGTTCTTC. It specifies CASSLQAGEADEQFF. V usage is TRBV7-2 and J usage is TRBJ2-1; 7 nucleotides line up with TRBD2. Germline V gene sequence: CDR1 SGHTA, CDR2 FQGNSA. The CDR3 spans 15 residues. V lost 2 bases to trimming and J lost 8 bases; unmatched junction nucleotides: 9.

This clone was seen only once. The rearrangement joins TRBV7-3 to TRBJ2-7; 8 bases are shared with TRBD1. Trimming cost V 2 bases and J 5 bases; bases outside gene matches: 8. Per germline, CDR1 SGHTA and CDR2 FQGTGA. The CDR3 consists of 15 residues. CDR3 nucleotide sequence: TGTGCCAGCAGCTTACAAGGGCAGGGGGCGGACGAGCAGTACTTC. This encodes CASSLQGQGADEQYF.

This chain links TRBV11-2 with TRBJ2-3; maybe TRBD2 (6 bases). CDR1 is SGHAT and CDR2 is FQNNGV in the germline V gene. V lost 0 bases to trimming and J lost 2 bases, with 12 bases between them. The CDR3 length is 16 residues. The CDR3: CASSLDRGTHTDTQYF. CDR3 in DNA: TGTGCCAGCAGCTTAGATCGGGGGACCCACACAGATACGCAGTATTTT.

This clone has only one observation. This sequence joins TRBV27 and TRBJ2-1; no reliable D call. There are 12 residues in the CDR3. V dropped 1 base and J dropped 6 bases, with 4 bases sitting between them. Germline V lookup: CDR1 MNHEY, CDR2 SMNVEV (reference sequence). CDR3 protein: CASSLWGNEQFF. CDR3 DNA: TGTGCCAGCAGTTTATGGGGCAATGAGCAGTTCTTC.

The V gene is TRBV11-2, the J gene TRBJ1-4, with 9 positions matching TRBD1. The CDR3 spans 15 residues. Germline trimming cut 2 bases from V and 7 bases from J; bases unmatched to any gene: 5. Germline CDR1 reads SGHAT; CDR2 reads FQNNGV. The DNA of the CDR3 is TGTGCCAGCAGCTTAAGGGACAGGGTAGGTGAAAAACTGTTTTTT. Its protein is CASSLRDRVGEKLFF.

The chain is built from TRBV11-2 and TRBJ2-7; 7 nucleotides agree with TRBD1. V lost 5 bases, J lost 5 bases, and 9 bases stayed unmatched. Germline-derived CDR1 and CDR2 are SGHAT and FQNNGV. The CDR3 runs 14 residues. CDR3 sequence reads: CASSITTGRDEQYF. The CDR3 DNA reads TGTGCCAGCAGCATTACGACAGGGCGGGACGAGCAGTACTTC.